This T cell receptor beta chain derives from a study of T-cell reconstitution after alpha-beta-depleted transplantation in children. It was with unique molecular identifiers that the TCRbeta library was prepared. One entry per CDR3 protein, called by TCRdb with MiXCR from the PCR reads. The sample holds 350,000 to 500,000 distinct CDR3 sequences; over 40% are singletons and the top ten take roughly 27%. This clonotype was seen more than once but under ten times. The CDR3 sequence is 15 residues long. Trimming removed 6 bases at V and 4 bases at J, with 16 bases between. The V gene's germline CDR1 is ENHRY and CDR2 SYGVKD.

Specimen: PBMCs, collected before TCRalphabeta/CD19-depleted stem cell transplant. The TCR originated in a girl aged 2-10 years with aplastic anemia, due to receive a stem cell transplant. V usage is TRBV10-3 and J usage is TRBJ2-1; perhaps TRBD2 as D (5 bases). As DNA, the CDR3 is TGTGCCATCAGATCCCAGGAGAGGGCTTACAATGAGCAGTTCTTC. Its translation: CAIRSQERAYNEQFF.